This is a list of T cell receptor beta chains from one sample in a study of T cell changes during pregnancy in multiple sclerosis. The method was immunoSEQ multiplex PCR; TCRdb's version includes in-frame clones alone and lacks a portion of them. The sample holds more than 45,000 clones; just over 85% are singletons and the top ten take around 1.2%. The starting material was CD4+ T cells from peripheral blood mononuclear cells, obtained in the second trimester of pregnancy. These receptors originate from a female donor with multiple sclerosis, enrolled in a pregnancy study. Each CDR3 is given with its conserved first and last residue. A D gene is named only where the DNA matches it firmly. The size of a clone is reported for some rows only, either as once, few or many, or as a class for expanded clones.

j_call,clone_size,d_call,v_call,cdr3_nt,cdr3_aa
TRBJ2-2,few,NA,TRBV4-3,TGCGCCAGCAGCCAAGCGGCAGGGAACACCGGGGAGCTGTTTTTT,CASSQAAGNTGELFF
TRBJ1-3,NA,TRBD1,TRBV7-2,TGTGCCAGCAGCTTGGTTGGGACAGGGTCCGGAAACACCATATATTTT,CASSLVGTGSGNTIYF
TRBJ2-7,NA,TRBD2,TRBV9,TGTGCCAGCAGCTCACGGACTAGCGGTCCCTACGAGCAGTACTTC,CASSSRTSGPYEQYF
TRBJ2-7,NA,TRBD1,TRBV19,TGTGCCAGTAGTTTCCCAACAGGGGCCGAGCAGTACTTC,CASSFPTGAEQYF
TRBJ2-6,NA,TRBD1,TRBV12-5,TGTGCTAGTGGTTTGGGAGGGACAGTATCTGGGGCCAACGTCCTGACTTTC,CASGLGGTVSGANVLTF
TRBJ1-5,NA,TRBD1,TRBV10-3,TGTGCCATCAGTGATTCGGGACAGGGCAATCAGCCCCAGCATTTT,CAISDSGQGNQPQHF
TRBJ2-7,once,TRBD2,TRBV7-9,TGTGCCAGCAGCTCCTACGGGAGCAGCGGGAGGGTTTACGAGCAGTACTTC,CASSSYGSSGRVYEQYF
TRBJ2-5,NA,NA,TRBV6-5,TGTGCCAGCAGTTACTCGGGAGTAAAAGGCGAGACCCAGTACTTC,CASSYSGVKGETQYF
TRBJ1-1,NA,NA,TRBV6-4,TGTGCCAGCAGTGCGGAGGTGAACACTGAAGCTTTCTTT,CASSAEVNTEAFF
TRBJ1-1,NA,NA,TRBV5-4,TGTGCCAGCAGCTCGGGACAACTGAACACTGAAGCTTTCTTT,CASSSGQLNTEAFF
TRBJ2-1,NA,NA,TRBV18,TGTGCCAGCTCACGTTGGTCGGGAGCAACCTACAATGAGCAGTTCTTC,CASSRWSGATYNEQFF
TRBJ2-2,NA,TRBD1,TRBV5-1,TGCGCCAGCAGCTTGGACAGGGGGCGCACCGGGGAGCTGTTTTTT,CASSLDRGRTGELFF
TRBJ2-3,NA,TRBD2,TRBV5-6,TGTGCCAGCAGCCCGGCCGGGACTAAAATATCCACAGATACGCAGTATTTT,CASSPAGTKISTDTQYF
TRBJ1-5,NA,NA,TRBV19,TGTGCCAGTAGCAACGCGGCGGTAAATCAGCCCCAGCATTTT,CASSNAAVNQPQHF
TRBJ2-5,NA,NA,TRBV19,TGTGCCAGTAGTATGGAGGGTGGGGAAGAGACCCAGTACTTC,CASSMEGGEETQYF
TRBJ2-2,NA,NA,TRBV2,TGTGCCAGCAGCGAACGGTTCCGCGGAGGGGAGCTGTTTTTT,CASSERFRGGELFF
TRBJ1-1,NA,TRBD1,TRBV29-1,TGCAGCGCCGTACCGGGACAGTCGGTGGGCACTGAAGCTTTCTTT,CSAVPGQSVGTEAFF
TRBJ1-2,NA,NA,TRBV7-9,TGTGCCAGCAGCTTACGGGTCCCCAGGGTCGACTATGGCTACACCTTC,CASSLRVPRVDYGYTF
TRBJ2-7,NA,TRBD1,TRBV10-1,TGCGCCAGCACTCCAGGGACAGGGGACTACGAGCAGTACTTC,CASTPGTGDYEQYF
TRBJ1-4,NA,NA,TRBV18,TGTGCCAGCTCAGCAACAGAGGGCCGGCGAAATGAAAAACTGTTTTTT,CASSATEGRRNEKLFF
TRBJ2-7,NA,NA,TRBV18,TGTGCCAGCTCACCAGGTGGGGGCCGGGGACAAGCTACCTACGAGCAGTACTTC,CASSPGGGRGQATYEQYF
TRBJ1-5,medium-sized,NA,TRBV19,TGTGCCAGTAGGGTATCAGGGGTCAGCAATCAGCCCCAGCATTTT,CASRVSGVSNQPQHF
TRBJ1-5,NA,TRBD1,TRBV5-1,TGCGCCAGCAGCTTGGGGACAGGGAGCAATCAGCCCCAGCATTTT,CASSLGTGSNQPQHF
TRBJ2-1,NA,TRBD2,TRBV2,TGTGCCAGCAGTGAATCCCAGCCCGGACTAGCGGGTCACAATGAGCAGTTCTTC,CASSESQPGLAGHNEQFF
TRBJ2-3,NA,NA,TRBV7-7,TGTGCTAGCAGCCCTACTAGCAGCTCAGATACGCAGTATTTT,CASSPTSSSDTQYF
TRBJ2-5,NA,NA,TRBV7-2,TGTGCCAGCAGCTTAGAGAGTCTACAGGCTGAAACCCAGTACTTC,CASSLESLQAETQYF
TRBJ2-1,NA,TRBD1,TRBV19,TGTGCCAGTAGTGTAGGGGGCAGGTATGAGCAGTTCTTC,CASSVGGRYEQFF
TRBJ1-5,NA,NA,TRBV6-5,TGTGCCAGCAGTTACCAAGACAGGTCTGGGCCCCAGCATTTT,CASSYQDRSGPQHF
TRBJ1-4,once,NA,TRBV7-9,TGTGCCAGCGCTCGGAGTGCAACTAATGAAAAACTGTTTTTT,CASARSATNEKLFF
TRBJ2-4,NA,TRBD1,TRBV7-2,TGTGCCAGCAGTTCGGCCAGGGGGAACATTCAGTACTTC,CASSSARGNIQYF
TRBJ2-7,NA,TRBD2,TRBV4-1,TGCGCCAGCAGCCAAACTAGCGGGGCCTACGAGCAGTACTTC,CASSQTSGAYEQYF
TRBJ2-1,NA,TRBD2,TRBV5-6,TGTGCCAGCAGCAACTTAGCGGGGGGTTACAATGAGCAGTTCTTC,CASSNLAGGYNEQFF
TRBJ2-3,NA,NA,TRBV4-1,TGCGCCAGCAGCCAAGATACGGGGATGAGGGCGGATACGCAGTATTTT,CASSQDTGMRADTQYF
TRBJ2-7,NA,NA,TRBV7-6,TGTGCCAGCAGCCGGGAGACAGTCTCCTACGAGCAGTACTTC,CASSRETVSYEQYF
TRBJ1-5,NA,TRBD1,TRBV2,TGTGCCAGCAGTGGGGACAGAGGGTATCAGCCCCAGCATTTT,CASSGDRGYQPQHF
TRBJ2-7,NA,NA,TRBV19,TGTGCCAGTAGTATTCAAGGGGCCGACGAGCAGTACTTC,CASSIQGADEQYF
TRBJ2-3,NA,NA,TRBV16,TGTGCCAGCAGCCAATGGCAGGACACAGATACGCAGTATTTT,CASSQWQDTDTQYF
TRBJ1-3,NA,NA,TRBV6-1,TGTGCCAGCAGAAAAGACAGGAACTCTGGAAACACCATATATTTT,CASRKDRNSGNTIYF
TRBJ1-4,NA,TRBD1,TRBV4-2,TGTGCCAGCGGGGGCAGGGGGAATGAAAAACTGTTTTTT,CASGGRGNEKLFF
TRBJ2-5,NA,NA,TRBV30,TGTGCCTGGAGTGTACGACAGGCCTTCCAAGAGACCCAGTACTTC,CAWSVRQAFQETQYF
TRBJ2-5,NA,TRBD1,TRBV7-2,TGTGCCAGCAGTTCTCCCGGGACAGGGTCAGGAGAGACCCAGTACTTC,CASSSPGTGSGETQYF
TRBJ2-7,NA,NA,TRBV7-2,TGTGCCAGCAGCTTAGGGGCTAGCGCGTACTACGAGCAGTACTTC,CASSLGASAYYEQYF
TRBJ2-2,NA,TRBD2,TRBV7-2,TGTGCCAGCAGTTTAGGACTAGCCAACACCGGGGAGCTGTTTTTT,CASSLGLANTGELFF
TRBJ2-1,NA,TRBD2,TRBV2,TGTGCCACGACGAGCGGGAGTGGGAATGAGCAGTTCTTC,CATTSGSGNEQFF
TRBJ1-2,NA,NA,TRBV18,TGTGCCAGCTCACCGACAGGTCTAACTAACTATGGCTACACCTTC,CASSPTGLTNYGYTF
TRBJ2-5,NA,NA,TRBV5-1,TGCGCCAGCAGCTTGGTTGAGGGAGCGCAAGAGACCCAGTACTTC,CASSLVEGAQETQYF
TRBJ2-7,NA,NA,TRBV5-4,TGTGCCAGCAGGCCGGGGGGCGAAGGTGGGTCCTACGAGCAGTACTTC,CASRPGGEGGSYEQYF
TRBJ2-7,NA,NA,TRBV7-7,TGTGCTAGCAGCTTAGGGGGGAGGAACGAGCAGTACTTC,CASSLGGRNEQYF
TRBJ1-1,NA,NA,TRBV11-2,TGTGCCAGCAGCTTATTTGCAGGGAACACTGAAGCTTTCTTT,CASSLFAGNTEAFF
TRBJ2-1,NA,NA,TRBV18,TGTGCCAGCTCACTCTATAAATCCTACAATGAGCAGTTCTTC,CASSLYKSYNEQFF
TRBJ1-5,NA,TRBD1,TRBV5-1,TGCGCCAGCAGCTTGGGACCCTCAGGGGGCTATGGTCAGCCCCAGCATTTT,CASSLGPSGGYGQPQHF
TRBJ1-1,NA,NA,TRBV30,TGTGCCTGGAAGCGATCAGCAGGGGTGAACACTGAAGCTTTCTTT,CAWKRSAGVNTEAFF